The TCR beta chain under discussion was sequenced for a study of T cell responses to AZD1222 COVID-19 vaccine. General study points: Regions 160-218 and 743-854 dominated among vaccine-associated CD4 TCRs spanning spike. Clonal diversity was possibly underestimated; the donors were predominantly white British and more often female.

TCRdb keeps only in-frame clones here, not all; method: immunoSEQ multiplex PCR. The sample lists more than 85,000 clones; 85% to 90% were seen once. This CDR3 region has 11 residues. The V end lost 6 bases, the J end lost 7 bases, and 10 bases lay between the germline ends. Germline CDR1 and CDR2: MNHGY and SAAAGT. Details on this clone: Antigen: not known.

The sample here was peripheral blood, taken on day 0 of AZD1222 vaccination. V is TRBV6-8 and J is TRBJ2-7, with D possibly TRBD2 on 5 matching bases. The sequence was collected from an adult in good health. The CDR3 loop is CASSKTGEQYF. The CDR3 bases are TGTGCCAGCAGCAAAACGGGGGAGCAGTACTTC.